The clone carrying this T cell receptor (beta chain) was seen just once. Its cognate antigen is unknown. The method was immunoSEQ multiplex PCR; TCRdb's version includes in-frame clones alone and lacks a portion of them. The sample has roughly 140,000 clones, about 87% seen once. This record belongs to a study of T cell responses to AZD1222 COVID-19 vaccine. Overall study: Recipients boosted at about 4 weeks or about 12 weeks are pooled.

Study conclusions and caveats: Mapped onto spike, vaccine-associated CD4 TCRs spanned it and were dominant at 160-218 and 743-854.

CDR1 and CDR2 (germline): LNHDA, SQIVND (reference sequence). Deletions cut 4 bases from V and 0 bases from J, with 10 bases between. The CDR3 runs 15 residues. The material was peripheral blood, obtained on day 0 of AZD1222 vaccination. This rearrangement joins TRBV19 to TRBJ2-4, with D perhaps TRBD1 or TRBD2 (5 bases each). This sequence was found in an adult in good health. CDR3 nucleotides: TGTGCCAGTAGTAGGGGTGGGGGAGCCAAAAACATTCAGTACTTC. It translates to CASSRGGGAKNIQYF.